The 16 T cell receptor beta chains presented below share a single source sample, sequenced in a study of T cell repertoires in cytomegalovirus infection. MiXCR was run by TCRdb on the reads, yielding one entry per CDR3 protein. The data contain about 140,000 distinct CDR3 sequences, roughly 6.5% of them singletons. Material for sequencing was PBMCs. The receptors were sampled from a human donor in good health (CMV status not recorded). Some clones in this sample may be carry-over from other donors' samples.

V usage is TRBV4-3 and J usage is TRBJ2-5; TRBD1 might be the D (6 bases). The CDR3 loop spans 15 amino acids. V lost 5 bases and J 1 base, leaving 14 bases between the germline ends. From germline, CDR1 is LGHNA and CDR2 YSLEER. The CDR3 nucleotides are TGCGCCAGCAGCGAACAGGGTCGGGGCCAAGAGACCCAGTACTTC. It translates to CASSEQGRGQETQYF.

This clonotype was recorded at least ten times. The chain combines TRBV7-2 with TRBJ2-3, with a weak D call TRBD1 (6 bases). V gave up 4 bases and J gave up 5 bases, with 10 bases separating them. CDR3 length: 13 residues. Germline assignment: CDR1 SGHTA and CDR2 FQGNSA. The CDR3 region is CASSSLQGDTQYF. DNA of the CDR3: TGTGCCAGCAGCTCCCTACAGGGAGATACGCAGTATTTT.

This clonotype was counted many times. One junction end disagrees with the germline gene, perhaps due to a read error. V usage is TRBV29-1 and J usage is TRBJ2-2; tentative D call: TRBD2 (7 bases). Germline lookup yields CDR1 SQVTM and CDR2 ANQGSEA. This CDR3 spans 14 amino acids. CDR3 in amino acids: CSVGAGANTGELFF. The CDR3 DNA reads TGCAGCGTTGGGGCGGGGGCGAATACCGGGGAGCTGTTTTTT.

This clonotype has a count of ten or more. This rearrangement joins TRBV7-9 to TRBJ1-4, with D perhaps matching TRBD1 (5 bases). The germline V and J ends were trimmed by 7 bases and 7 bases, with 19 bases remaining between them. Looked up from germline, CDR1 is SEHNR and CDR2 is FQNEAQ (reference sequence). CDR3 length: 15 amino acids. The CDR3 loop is CASTSYRDGGEKLFF. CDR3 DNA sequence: TGTGCCAGCACTTCATACCGGGACGGTGGTGAAAAACTGTTTTTT.

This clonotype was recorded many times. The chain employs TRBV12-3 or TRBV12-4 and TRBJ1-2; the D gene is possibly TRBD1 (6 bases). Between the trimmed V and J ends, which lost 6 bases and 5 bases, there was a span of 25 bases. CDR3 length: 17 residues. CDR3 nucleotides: TGTGCCAGCAGCTCACTTCCTTTGACAGGACGATCATATGGCTACACCTTC. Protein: CASSSLPLTGRSYGYTF.

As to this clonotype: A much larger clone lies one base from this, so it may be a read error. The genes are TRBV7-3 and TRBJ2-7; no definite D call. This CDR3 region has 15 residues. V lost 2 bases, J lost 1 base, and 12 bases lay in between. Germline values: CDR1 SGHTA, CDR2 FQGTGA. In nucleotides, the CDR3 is TGTGCCAGCAGCTTACTCGAGAGCCGGTCCTACGAGCAGTACTTC. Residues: CASSLLESRSYEQYF.

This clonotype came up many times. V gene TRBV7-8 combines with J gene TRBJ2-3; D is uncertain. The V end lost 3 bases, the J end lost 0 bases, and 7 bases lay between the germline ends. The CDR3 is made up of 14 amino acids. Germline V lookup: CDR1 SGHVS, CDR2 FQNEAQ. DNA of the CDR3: TGTGCCAGCAGCTTTAGAACTAGCACAGATACGCAGTATTTT. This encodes CASSFRTSTDTQYF. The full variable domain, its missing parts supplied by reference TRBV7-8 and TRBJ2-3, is GAGVSQSPRYKVAKRGQDVALRCDPISGHVSLFWYQQALGQGPEFLTYFQNEAQLDKSGLPSDRFFAERPEGSVSTLKIQRTQQEDSAVYLCASSFRTSTDTQYFGPGTRLTVL.

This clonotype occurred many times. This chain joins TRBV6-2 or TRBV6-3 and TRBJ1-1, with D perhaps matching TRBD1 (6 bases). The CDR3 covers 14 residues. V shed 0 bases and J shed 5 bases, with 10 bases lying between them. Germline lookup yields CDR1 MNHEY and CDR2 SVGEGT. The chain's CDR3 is CASSYSKGVTEAFF. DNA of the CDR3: TGTGCCAGCAGTTACTCAAAGGGGGTAACTGAAGCTTTCTTT.

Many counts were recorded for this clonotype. The CDR3 spells CASSFRLAGGANTGELFF. The CDR3 DNA reads TGTGCCAGCAGCTTCCGACTAGCGGGGGGAGCGAACACCGGGGAGCTGTTTTTT. The rearrangement joins TRBV7-2 to TRBJ2-2, with TRBD2 identical over 13 bases. Trimming removed 3 bases from V and 0 bases from J; junction bases left unmatched: 4. Germline V gene sequence: CDR1 SGHTA, CDR2 FQGNSA. The CDR3 spans 18 residues.

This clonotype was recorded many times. CDR3 nucleotides: TGTGCCAGCGAAGGGGGGCTGTCCAGAGAGACCCAGTACTTC. Amino acid sequence: CASEGGLSRETQYF. This chain links TRBV28 with TRBJ2-5; D could derive from TRBD1 or TRBD2 (6 bases each). The CDR3 runs to 14 residues. Germline V CDR1 and CDR2: MDHEN, SYDVKM. The ends were cut back, 8 bases at V and 4 bases at J, with 17 bases in the middle.

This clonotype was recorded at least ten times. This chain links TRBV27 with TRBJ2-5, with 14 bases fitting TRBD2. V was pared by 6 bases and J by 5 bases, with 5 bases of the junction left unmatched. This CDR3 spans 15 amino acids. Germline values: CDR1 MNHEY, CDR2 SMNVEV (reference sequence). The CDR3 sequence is CASRATSGGEETQYF. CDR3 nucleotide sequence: TGTGCCAGCAGGGCGACTAGCGGGGGGGAGGAGACCCAGTACTTC.

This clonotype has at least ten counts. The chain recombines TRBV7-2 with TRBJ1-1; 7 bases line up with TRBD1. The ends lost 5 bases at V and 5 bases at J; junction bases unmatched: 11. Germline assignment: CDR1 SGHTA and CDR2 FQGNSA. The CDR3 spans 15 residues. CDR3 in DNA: TGTGCCAGCAGCATAGGGGGGACAGTAAGGACTGAAGCTTTCTTT. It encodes CASSIGGTVRTEAFF.

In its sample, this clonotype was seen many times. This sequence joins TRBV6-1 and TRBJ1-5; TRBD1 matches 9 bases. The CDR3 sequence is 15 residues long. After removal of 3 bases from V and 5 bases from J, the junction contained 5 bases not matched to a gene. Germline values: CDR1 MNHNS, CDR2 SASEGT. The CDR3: CASSETGGSDQPQHF. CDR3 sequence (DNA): TGTGCCAGCAGTGAGACAGGGGGAAGTGATCAGCCCCAGCATTTT.

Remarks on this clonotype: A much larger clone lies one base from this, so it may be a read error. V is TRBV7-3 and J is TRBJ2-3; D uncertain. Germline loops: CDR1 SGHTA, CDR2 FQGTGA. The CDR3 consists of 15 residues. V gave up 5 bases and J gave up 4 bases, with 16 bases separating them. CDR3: CASSPGHNMSDTQYF. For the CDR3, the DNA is TGTGCCAGCAGCCCCGGCCATAATATGTCAGATACGCAGTATTTT.

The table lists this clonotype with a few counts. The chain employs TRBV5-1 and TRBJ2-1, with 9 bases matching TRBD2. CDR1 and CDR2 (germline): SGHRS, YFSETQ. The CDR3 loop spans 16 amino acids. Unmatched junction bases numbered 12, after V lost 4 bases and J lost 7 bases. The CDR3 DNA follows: TGCGCCAGCAGCCCGGTCGTCGGCGGGGGGGCGAATGAGCAGTTCTTC. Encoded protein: CASSPVVGGGANEQFF.

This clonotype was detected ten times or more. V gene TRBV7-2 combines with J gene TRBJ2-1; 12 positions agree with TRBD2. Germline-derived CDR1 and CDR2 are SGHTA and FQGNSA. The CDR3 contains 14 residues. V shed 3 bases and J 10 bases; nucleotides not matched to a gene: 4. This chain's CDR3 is CASSFRTSGAEQFF. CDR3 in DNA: TGTGCCAGCAGCTTCCGGACTAGCGGGGCGGAGCAGTTCTTC.